The clone carrying this T cell receptor beta chain came up a few times. Its antigen is unknown. From germline, CDR1 is SGHVS and CDR2 FNYEAQ. This CDR3 contains 13 residues. The ends were cut back, 4 bases at V and 3 bases at J, with 10 bases in the middle. These data are taken from a study of T cell repertoires in cytomegalovirus infection. Notes on the study in general: Predominance within the ex vivo response was attributable to HLA-C-restricted CMV-specific TCR beta clonotypes.

TCRdb reprocessed the reads with MiXCR, giving one entry per CDR3 protein. The sample has around 770,000 distinct CDR3 sequences, about 29% seen once. This clonotype was obtained from a human donor in good health (CMV status not recorded). Some clones in this sample may be carry-over from other donors' samples. Source: cultured CD8+ T cells from PBMCs, taken from culture after CMV antigen stimulation. The gene calls are TRBV7-6 and TRBJ2-7; D is unclear. The CDR3 sequence is CASSSRNSYEQYF. The CDR3 nucleotides read TGTGCCAGCAGCTCCCGGAATAGCTACGAGCAGTACTTC.